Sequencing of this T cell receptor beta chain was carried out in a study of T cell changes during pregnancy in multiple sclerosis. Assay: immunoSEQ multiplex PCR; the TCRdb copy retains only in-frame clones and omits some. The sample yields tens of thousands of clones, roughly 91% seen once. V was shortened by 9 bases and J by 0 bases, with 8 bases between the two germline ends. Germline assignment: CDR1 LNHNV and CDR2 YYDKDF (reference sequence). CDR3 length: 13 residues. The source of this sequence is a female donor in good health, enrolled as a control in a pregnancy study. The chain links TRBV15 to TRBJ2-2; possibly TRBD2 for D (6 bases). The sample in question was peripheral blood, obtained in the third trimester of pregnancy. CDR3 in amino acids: CATPGANTGELFF. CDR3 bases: TGTGCCACTCCGGGGGCGAACACCGGGGAGCTGTTTTTT.